Sequencing of this T cell receptor (beta chain) was carried out in a study of regulatory T cells in long-lasting Graves disease. The time point denotes: newly diagnosed GD, antithyroid drugs for less than 3 months. Construction of the TCR library relied on RNA isolated from PBMCs. Arm-PCR of CDR3 regions with iRepertoire HTBI primers generated TCR beta libraries. MiXCR, applied by TCRdb to the multiplex PCR reads, yields one record per CDR3 protein. This sample has 600,000 to 650,000 distinct CDR3 sequences, with approximately 15% found just once. The data also belong to a second study, concerning T cells in Graves' hyperthyroidism and ophthalmopathy. That report adds: Over 18 months, lack of ophthalmopathy progression marked Graves' hyperthyroidism as stable.

The source is a woman in her twenties or thirties with Graves disease. Sequencing was performed on peripheral blood mononuclear cells (PBMCs), taken at new diagnosis, from a patient treated with antithyroid drugs.

The CDR3 coding sequence is TGTGCCAGCAGTTACCGGGACAGGGTCGGCGAGCAGTACTTC. Protein product: CASSYRDRVGEQYF. The J gene is TRBJ2-7, the V gene TRBV6-5; 9 bases are shared with TRBD1. The CDR3 runs 14 residues. V lost 2 bases and J lost 6; bases outside the gene matches: 5. Per germline, CDR1 MNHEY and CDR2 SVGAGI.